This paragraph covers one T cell receptor beta chain sequence. Its antigen is unidentified. Sequencing used immunoSEQ multiplex PCR; TCRdb keeps in-frame clones, though not all of them. The table records about 68,000 clones, more than 75% of them present only once. This CDR3 is 11 amino acids long. V gave up 10 bases and J gave up 6 bases, with 11 bases separating them. Germline lookup yields CDR1 LNHDA and CDR2 SQIVND (reference sequence). This sample is part of a study of OX40 agonist ivuxolimab in advanced cancers. Study results and limitations: Expanded clones were, on average, more numerous among CD8+ T cells than CD4+. Certain nonresponding patients likewise had low normalized T-cell clonal expansion.

This material consisted of CD4+ or CD8+ T cells sorted from blood, taken in a trial of the OX40 agonist ivuxolimab. The gene calls are TRBV19 and TRBJ2-3, with unresolved D. The source of this sequence is an adult with an advanced solid tumor such as melanoma, head and neck, liver or kidney cancer. The CDR3 here is CATEEGDTQYF. The CDR3 DNA sequence: TGTGCCACCGAGGAAGGCGATACGCAGTATTTT.